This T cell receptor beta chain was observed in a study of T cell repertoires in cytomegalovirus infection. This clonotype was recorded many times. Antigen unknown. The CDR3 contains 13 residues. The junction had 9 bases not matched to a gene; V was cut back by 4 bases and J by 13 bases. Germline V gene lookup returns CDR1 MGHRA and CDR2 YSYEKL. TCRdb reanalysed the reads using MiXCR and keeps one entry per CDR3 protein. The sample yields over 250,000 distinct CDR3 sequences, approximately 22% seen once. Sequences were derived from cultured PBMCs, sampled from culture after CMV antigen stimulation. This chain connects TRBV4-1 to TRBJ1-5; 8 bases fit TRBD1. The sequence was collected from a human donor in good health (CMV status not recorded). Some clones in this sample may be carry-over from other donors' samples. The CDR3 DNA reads TGCGCCAGCAGCCCCGTACCGGGACAGGTTCAGCATTTT. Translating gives CASSPVPGQVQHF.